A selection of T cell receptor beta chains follows, all from one sample in a study of CD8 T cells in ankylosing spondylitis. Using its own MiXCR run on the 5' RACE reads, TCRdb lists one record per CDR3 protein. This table holds tens of thousands of distinct CDR3 sequences, about 7.8% found once. What was sequenced was blood, either unsorted or a sorted T cell fraction (not recorded which). The receptors stem from a female donor with ankylosing spondylitis or in good health (not recorded which). Both conserved end residues are part of each CDR3. D genes are given only for firm matches. The listing skips clone size in some rows; elsewhere it reads once, few, many or a size class.

DNA: TGTGCCAGCTCACCACAACTAGCTTCAGAGACCCAGTACTTC
CDR3: CASSPQLASETQYF
V: TRBV18
length: 14
J: TRBJ2-5
D: NA
size: many

DNA: TGCAGTGCTAGAGCACCGGGCGGGAACACTGAAGCTTTCTTT
CDR3: CSARAPGGNTEAFF
V: TRBV20-1
length: 14
J: TRBJ1-1
D: NA
size: many

DNA: TGTGCCAGCAGACCAGGGGGGGAGAACACTGAAGCTTTCTTT
CDR3: CASRPGGENTEAFF
V: TRBV6-1
length: 14
J: TRBJ1-1
D: TRBD1
size: many

DNA: TGTGCCAGCAGTTTACAACCAGGGACAGGACATGGCTACACCTTC
CDR3: CASSLQPGTGHGYTF
V: TRBV12-3/TRBV12-4
length: 15
J: TRBJ1-2
D: TRBD1
size: many

DNA: TGCGCCAGCAGCGTCGGGACAGCAGAAGGCTACACCTTC
CDR3: CASSVGTAEGYTF
V: TRBV5-1
length: 13
J: TRBJ1-2
D: TRBD1
size: many

DNA: TGCAGTGCTAGAGACGGACTAGCGAGAAATGAGCAGTTCTTC
CDR3: CSARDGLARNEQFF
V: TRBV20-1
length: 14
J: TRBJ2-1
D: TRBD2
size: many

DNA: TGTGCCAGCAGCCAGCCCGGGCCAATTCCAGTCTTC
CDR3: CASSQPGPIPVF
V: TRBV4-2
length: 12
J: TRBJ2-1
D: NA
size: many

DNA: TGTGCCAGCAGCCCCTGGCTCCTCCGCCTTTACGAGCAGTACTTC
CDR3: CASSPWLLRLYEQYF
V: TRBV5-6
length: 15
J: TRBJ2-7
D: NA
size: NA

DNA: TGTGCCATCAGTGATTCTAGCGGGGGGCCCGGAGAGCAGTTCTTC
CDR3: CAISDSSGGPGEQFF
V: TRBV10-3
length: 15
J: TRBJ2-1
D: TRBD2
size: many

DNA: TGTGCCAGCAGTCCTAGGGACAGGGGGCCGCAGCCCCAGCATTTT
CDR3: CASSPRDRGPQPQHF
V: TRBV6-1
length: 15
J: TRBJ1-5
D: TRBD1
size: many

DNA: TGTGCCAGCAGCTTAACCCCATACCCTGGGGCATCTGAAGCTTTCTTT
CDR3: CASSLTPYPGASEAFF
V: TRBV7-3
length: 16
J: TRBJ1-1
D: NA
size: many

DNA: TGTGCCAGTAGTCAAAAGGAGGGACTTTCACCCCTCCACTTT
CDR3: CASSQKEGLSPLHF
V: TRBV19
length: 14
J: TRBJ1-6
D: NA
size: many

DNA: TGTGCCAGCAGTCGCGGGACAGGGGGGTCAGGCGCCTACGAGCAGTACTTC
CDR3: CASSRGTGGSGAYEQYF
V: TRBV27
length: 17
J: TRBJ2-7
D: TRBD1
size: many

DNA: TGTGCCAGCAGGTCCACTAGCGGGGGAATCACAGATACGCAGTATTTT
CDR3: CASRSTSGGITDTQYF
V: TRBV28
length: 16
J: TRBJ2-3
D: TRBD2
size: many

DNA: TGTGCCAGCGGCCCCGGGGGGCTAGGCACCGGGGAGCTGTTTTTT
CDR3: CASGPGGLGTGELFF
V: TRBV4-2
length: 15
J: TRBJ2-2
D: NA
size: NA

DNA: TGTGCCAGCAGACAGGCGAACACTGAAGCTTTCTTT
CDR3: CASRQANTEAFF
V: TRBV27
length: 12
J: TRBJ1-1
D: NA
size: NA

DNA: TGCGCCAGCAGCTTGTTTGGCAGCATGAACACTGAAGCTTTCTTT
CDR3: CASSLFGSMNTEAFF
V: TRBV5-1
length: 15
J: TRBJ1-1
D: NA
size: many

DNA: TGTGCCAGCAGTTTAGCCTCTTCCCCTCCGTACGAGCAGTACTTC
CDR3: CASSLASSPPYEQYF
V: TRBV12-3/TRBV12-4
length: 15
J: TRBJ2-7
D: NA
size: many

DNA: TGCAGTGCGGGAACAGGGGTTCGAAGTAGTAGCAATCAGCCCCAGCATTTT
CDR3: CSAGTGVRSSSNQPQHF
V: TRBV20-1
length: 17
J: TRBJ1-5
D: TRBD1
size: NA

DNA: TGTGCCAGCAGTTACCCGACAGTGTATGGCTACACCTTC
CDR3: CASSYPTVYGYTF
V: TRBV6-2/TRBV6-3
length: 13
J: TRBJ1-2
D: NA
size: many

DNA: TGCGCCAGCAGCTGGGACAGACCCTCGAACACTGAAGCTTTCTTT
CDR3: CASSWDRPSNTEAFF
V: TRBV5-1
length: 15
J: TRBJ1-1
D: TRBD1
size: many

DNA: TGTGCCAGTTCCGCAACCCAGGGTTTTCAAAGCAATCAGCCCCAGCATTTT
CDR3: CASSATQGFQSNQPQHF
V: TRBV27
length: 17
J: TRBJ1-5
D: NA
size: many

DNA: TGCGCCAGCAGCTTCGTATCGAACACCGGGGAGCTGTTTTTT
CDR3: CASSFVSNTGELFF
V: TRBV5-1
length: 14
J: TRBJ2-2
D: NA
size: many

DNA: TGTGCCAGTCGAGGACGAGGGCGCCCGATGAACACTGAAGCTTTCTTT
CDR3: CASRGRGRPMNTEAFF
V: TRBV12-3/TRBV12-4
length: 16
J: TRBJ1-1
D: NA
size: many

DNA: TGCGCCAGCAGCTTGAGTTCCACGAGCGTCGACCGCACAGATACGCAGTATTTT
CDR3: CASSLSSTSVDRTDTQYF
V: TRBV5-1
length: 18
J: TRBJ2-3
D: NA
size: many

DNA: TGTGCCAGCAGTCCCCGACAGAACACTGAAGCTTTCTTT
CDR3: CASSPRQNTEAFF
V: TRBV12-3/TRBV12-4
length: 13
J: TRBJ1-1
D: NA
size: many

DNA: TGTGCCAGCAGTGCTCTCTTAGATACGCAGTATTTT
CDR3: CASSALLDTQYF
V: TRBV12-3/TRBV12-4
length: 12
J: TRBJ2-3
D: NA
size: many

DNA: TGTGCCAGCAGCTTTCGGACAGGGTCCTTCGACACTGAAGCTTTCTTT
CDR3: CASSFRTGSFDTEAFF
V: TRBV5-6
length: 16
J: TRBJ1-1
D: TRBD1
size: many

DNA: TGCGCCAGCAGCTTGGAGAACGGACTGCGGAACACCGGGGAGCTGTTTTTT
CDR3: CASSLENGLRNTGELFF
V: TRBV5-1
length: 17
J: TRBJ2-2
D: NA
size: many

DNA: TGCGCCAGCAGCGAGCGTTTAGGAAGTCAGCCCCAGCATTTT
CDR3: CASSERLGSQPQHF
V: TRBV4-1
length: 14
J: TRBJ1-5
D: NA
size: many

DNA: TGCGCCAGCAGCTTAGGACAGGGAAAGGAAGCTTTCTTT
CDR3: CASSLGQGKEAFF
V: TRBV5-1
length: 13
J: TRBJ1-1
D: TRBD1
size: many

DNA: TGTGCCAGCAGCTTAGACAATGAAAAACTGTTTTTT
CDR3: CASSLDNEKLFF
V: TRBV7-6
length: 12
J: TRBJ1-4
D: NA
size: many

DNA: TGCGCCAGCAGCCAAGAGGGGGGGACAGGAGGTTCACCCCTCCACTTT
CDR3: CASSQEGGTGGSPLHF
V: TRBV4-3
length: 16
J: TRBJ1-6
D: TRBD1
size: NA

DNA: TGTGCCAGCAGGCCTTATAGGACTGAAGCTTTCTTT
CDR3: CASRPYRTEAFF
V: TRBV5-6
length: 12
J: TRBJ1-1
D: NA
size: many

DNA: TGTGCCAGCAGTGAAAATCCCCGACAGGGGGTAAACACTGAAGCTTTCTTT
CDR3: CASSENPRQGVNTEAFF
V: TRBV6-1
length: 17
J: TRBJ1-1
D: TRBD1
size: many

DNA: TGCAGTGCTAGAGAGGGGGGGACAGGGGTTTTCTCACCCCTCCACTTT
CDR3: CSAREGGTGVFSPLHF
V: TRBV20-1
length: 16
J: TRBJ1-6
D: TRBD1
size: many

DNA: TGTGCCAGCAGCTTTTCGTCCTACAGCGACTCAGGCGAGCAGTACTTC
CDR3: CASSFSSYSDSGEQYF
V: TRBV7-9
length: 16
J: TRBJ2-7
D: NA
size: NA

DNA: TGCAGTGCTAGAACGGGGGATAAAGGAGGAAACACCATATATTTT
CDR3: CSARTGDKGGNTIYF
V: TRBV20-1
length: 15
J: TRBJ1-3
D: NA
size: many

DNA: TGCAGTGCAAAGAGAGGGCTAGCGGGGGTATACAATGAGCAGTTCTTC
CDR3: CSAKRGLAGVYNEQFF
V: TRBV20-1
length: 16
J: TRBJ2-1
D: TRBD2
size: many

DNA: TGTGCCTGGAGTGGGGGGGTTGATAGCAATCAGCCCCAGCATTTT
CDR3: CAWSGGVDSNQPQHF
V: TRBV30
length: 15
J: TRBJ1-5
D: NA
size: NA

DNA: TGTGCCAGCAGCTCACAACGGGGGGCAGCGAACACCGGGGAGCTGTTTTTT
CDR3: CASSSQRGAANTGELFF
V: TRBV5-5
length: 17
J: TRBJ2-2
D: NA
size: many